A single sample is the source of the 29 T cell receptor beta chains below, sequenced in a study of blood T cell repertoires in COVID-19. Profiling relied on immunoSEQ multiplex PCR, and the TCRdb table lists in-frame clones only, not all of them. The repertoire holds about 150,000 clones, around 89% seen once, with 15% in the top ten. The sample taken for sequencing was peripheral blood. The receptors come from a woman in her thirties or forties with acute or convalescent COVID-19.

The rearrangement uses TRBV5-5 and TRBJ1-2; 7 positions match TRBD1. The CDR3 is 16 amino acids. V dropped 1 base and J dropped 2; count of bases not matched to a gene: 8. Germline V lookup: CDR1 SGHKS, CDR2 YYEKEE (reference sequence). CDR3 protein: CASSLCGEGANYGYTF. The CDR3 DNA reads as TGTGCCAGCAGCTTGTGCGGAGAGGGGGCAAACTATGGCTACACCTTC.

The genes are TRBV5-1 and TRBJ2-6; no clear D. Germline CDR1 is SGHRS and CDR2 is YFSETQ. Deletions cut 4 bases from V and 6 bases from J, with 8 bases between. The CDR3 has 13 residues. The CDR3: CASSPSLANVLTF. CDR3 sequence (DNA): TGCGCCAGCAGCCCTTCTCTGGCCAACGTCCTGACTTTC.

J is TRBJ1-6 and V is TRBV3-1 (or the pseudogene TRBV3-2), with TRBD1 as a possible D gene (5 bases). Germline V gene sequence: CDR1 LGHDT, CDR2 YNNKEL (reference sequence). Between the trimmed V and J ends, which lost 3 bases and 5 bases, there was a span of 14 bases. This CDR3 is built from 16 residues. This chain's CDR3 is CASSHYRDWNNSPLHF. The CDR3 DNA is TGTGCCAGCAGCCATTACCGGGACTGGAATAATTCACCCCTCCACTTT.

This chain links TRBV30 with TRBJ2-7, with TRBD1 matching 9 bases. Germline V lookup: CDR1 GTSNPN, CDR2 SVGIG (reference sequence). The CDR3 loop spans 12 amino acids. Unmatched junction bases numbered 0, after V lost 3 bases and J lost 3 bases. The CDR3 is CAWRDRGYEQYF. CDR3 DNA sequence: TGTGCCTGGAGGGACAGGGGCTACGAGCAGTACTTC.

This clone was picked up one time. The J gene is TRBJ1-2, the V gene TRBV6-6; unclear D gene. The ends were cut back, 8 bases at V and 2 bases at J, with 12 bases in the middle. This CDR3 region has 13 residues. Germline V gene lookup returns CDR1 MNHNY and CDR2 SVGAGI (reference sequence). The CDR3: CASYSTLNYGYTF. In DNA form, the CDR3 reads TGTGCCAGCTACTCTACGCTAAACTATGGCTACACCTTC.

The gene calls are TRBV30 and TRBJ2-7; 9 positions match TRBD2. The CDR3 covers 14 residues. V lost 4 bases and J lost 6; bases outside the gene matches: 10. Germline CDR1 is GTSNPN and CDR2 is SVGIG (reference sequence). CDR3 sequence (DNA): TGTGCCTGGATCAGCGGGGGGCTAGCCGGCGAGCAGTACTTC. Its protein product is CAWISGGLAGEQYF.

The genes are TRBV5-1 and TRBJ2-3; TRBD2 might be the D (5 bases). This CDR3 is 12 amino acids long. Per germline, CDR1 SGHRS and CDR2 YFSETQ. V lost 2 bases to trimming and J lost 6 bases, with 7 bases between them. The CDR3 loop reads CASSFGVDTQYF. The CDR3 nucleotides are TGCGCCAGCAGCTTCGGGGTCGATACGCAGTATTTT.

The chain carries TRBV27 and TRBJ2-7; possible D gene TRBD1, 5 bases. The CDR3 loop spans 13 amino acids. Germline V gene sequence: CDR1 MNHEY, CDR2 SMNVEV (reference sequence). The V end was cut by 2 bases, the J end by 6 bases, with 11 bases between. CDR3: CASSLVLGVEQYF. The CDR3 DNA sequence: TGTGCCAGCAGTTTAGTTTTAGGGGTCGAGCAGTACTTC.

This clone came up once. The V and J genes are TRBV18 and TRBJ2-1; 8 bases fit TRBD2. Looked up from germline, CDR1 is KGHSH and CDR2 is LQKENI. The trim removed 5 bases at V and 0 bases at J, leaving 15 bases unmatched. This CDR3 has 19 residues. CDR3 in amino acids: CASSSSKYSGASSYNEQFF. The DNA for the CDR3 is TGTGCCAGCTCATCCTCGAAATATAGCGGGGCAAGCTCCTACAATGAGCAGTTCTTC.

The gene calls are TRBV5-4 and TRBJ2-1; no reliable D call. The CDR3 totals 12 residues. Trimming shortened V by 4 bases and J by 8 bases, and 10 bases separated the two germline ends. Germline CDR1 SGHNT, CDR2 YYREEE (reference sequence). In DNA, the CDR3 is TGTGCCAGCAGCATCCGGGTGGATGAGCAGTTCTTC. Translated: CASSIRVDEQFF. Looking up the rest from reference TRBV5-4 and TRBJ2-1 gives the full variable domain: ETGVTQSPTHLIKTRGQQVTLRCSSQSGHNTVSWYQQALGQGPQFIFQYYREEENGRGNFPPRFSGLQFPNYSSELNVNALELDDSALYLCASSIRVDEQFFGPGTRLTVL.

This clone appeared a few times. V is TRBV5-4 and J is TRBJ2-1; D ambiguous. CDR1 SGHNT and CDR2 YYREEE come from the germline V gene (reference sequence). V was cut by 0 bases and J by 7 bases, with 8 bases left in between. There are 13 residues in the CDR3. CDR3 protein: CASSLAGKNEQFF. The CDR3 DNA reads TGTGCCAGCAGCTTGGCAGGAAAAAATGAGCAGTTCTTC.

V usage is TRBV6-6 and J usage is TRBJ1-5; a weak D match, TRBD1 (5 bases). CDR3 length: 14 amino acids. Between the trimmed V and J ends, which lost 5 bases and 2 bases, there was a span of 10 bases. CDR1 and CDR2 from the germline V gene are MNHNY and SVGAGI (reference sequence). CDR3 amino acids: CASSNQGGNQPQHF. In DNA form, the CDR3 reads TGTGCCAGCAGTAACCAAGGGGGCAATCAGCCCCAGCATTTT.

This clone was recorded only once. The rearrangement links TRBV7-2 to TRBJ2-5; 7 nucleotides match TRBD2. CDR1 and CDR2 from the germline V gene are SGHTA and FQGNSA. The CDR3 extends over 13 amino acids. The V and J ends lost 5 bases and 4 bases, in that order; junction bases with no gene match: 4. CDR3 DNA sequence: TGTGCCAGCAGCCGACCGGGGGGAGAGACCCAGTACTTC. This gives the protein CASSRPGGETQYF.

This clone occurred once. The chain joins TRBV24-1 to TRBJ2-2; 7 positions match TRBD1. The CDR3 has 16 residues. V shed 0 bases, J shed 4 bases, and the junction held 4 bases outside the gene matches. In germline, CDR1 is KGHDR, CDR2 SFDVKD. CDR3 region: CATSDLAQGVTGELFF. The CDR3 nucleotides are TGTGCCACCAGTGATTTGGCGCAGGGGGTCACCGGGGAGCTGTTTTTT.

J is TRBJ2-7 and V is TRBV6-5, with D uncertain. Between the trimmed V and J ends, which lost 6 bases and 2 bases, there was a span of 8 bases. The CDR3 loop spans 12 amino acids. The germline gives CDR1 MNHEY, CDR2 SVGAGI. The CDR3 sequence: CASSRTTYEQYF. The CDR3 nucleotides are TGTGCCAGCAGCCGAACTACCTACGAGCAGTACTTC.

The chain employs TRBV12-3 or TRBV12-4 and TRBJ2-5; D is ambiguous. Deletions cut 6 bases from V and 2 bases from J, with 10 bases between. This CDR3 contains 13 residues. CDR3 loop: CASSYVNQETQYF. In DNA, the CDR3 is TGTGCCAGCAGCTACGTAAATCAAGAGACCCAGTACTTC.

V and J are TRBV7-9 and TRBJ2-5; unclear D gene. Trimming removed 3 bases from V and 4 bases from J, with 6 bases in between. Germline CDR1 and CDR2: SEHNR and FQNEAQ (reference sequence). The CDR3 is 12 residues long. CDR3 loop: CASSFSGETQYF. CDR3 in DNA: TGTGCCAGCAGCTTTTCAGGAGAGACCCAGTACTTC.

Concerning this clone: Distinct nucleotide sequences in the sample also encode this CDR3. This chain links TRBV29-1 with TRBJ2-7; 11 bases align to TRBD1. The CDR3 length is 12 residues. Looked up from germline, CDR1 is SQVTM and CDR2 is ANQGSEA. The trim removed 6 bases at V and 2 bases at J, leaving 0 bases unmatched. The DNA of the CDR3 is TGCAGCGTGGGACAGGGGGCCTACGAGCAGTACTTC. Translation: CSVGQGAYEQYF.

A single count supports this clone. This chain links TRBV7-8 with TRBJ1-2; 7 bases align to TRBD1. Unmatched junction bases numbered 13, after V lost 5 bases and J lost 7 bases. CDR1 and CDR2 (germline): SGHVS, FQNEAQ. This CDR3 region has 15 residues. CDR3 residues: CASSISPGTALGYTF. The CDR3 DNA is TGTGCCAGCAGCATATCACCCGGGACAGCTCTTGGCTACACCTTC.

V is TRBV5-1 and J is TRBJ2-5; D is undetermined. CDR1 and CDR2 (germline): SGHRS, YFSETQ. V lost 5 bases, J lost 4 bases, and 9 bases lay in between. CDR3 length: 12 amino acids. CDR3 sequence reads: CASSALRETQYF. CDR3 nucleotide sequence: TGCGCCAGCAGTGCCCTCAGAGAGACCCAGTACTTC.

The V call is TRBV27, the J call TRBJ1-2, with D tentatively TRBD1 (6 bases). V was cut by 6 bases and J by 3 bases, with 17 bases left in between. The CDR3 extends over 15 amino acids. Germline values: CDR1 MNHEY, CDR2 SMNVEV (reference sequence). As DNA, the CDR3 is TGTGCCAGCAGGGACGAACGGGGGGGCTACTATGGCTACACCTTC. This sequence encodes CASRDERGGYYGYTF.

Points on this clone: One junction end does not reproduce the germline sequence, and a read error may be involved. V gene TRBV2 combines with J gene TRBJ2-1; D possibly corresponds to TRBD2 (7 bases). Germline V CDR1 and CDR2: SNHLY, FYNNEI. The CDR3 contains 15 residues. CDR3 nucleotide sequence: TGTGCCAGCATGCCGGGGGGCATCGTCTACAGTGAGCAGCTCTTC. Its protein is CASMPGGIVYSEQLF.

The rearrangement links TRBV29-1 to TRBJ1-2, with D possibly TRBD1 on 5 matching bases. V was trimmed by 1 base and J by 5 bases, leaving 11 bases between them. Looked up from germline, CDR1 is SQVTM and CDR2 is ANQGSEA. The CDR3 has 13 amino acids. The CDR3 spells CSVEAGGEYGYTF. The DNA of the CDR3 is TGCAGCGTTGAAGCTGGGGGGGAATATGGCTACACCTTC.

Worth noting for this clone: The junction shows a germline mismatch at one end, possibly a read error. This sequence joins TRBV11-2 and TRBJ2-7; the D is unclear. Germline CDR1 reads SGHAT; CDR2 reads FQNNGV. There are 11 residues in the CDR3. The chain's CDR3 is CASNLVGEQYF. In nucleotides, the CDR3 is TGTGCCAGCAACTTAGTCGGGGAGCAGTACTTC.

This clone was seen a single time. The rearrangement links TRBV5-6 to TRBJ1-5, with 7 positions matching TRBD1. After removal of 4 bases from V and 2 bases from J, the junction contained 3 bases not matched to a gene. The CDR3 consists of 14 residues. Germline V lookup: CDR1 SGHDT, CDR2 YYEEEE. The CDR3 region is CASSPGQGNQPQHF. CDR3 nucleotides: TGTGCCAGCAGCCCAGGACAGGGCAATCAGCCCCAGCATTTT.

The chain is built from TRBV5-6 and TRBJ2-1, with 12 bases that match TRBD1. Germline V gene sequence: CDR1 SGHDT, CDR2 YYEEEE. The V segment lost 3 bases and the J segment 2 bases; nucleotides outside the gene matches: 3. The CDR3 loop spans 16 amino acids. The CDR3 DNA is TGTGCCAGCAGCTCCCGGGACAGGGGGCCCTACAATGAGCAGTTCTTC. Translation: CASSSRDRGPYNEQFF. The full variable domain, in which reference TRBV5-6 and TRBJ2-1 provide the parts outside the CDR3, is DAGVTQSPTHLIKTRGQQVTLRCSPKSGHDTVSWYQQALGQGPQFIFQYYEEEERQRGNFPDRFSGHQFPNYSSELNVNALLLGDSALYLCASSSRDRGPYNEQFFGPGTRLTVL.

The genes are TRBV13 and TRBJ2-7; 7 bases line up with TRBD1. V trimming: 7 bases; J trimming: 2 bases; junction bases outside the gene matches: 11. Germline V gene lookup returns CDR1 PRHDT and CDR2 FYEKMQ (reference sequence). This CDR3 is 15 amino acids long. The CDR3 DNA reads TGTGCCAGCACCCCGAAGGGGGCAGGGCCCTACGAGCAGTACTTC. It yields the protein CASTPKGAGPYEQYF. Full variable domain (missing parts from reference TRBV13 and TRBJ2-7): AAGVIQSPRHLIKEKRETATLKCYPIPRHDTVYWYQQGPGQDPQFLISFYEKMQSDKGSIPDRFSAQQFSDYHSELNMSSLELGDSALYFCASTPKGAGPYEQYFGPGTRLTVT.

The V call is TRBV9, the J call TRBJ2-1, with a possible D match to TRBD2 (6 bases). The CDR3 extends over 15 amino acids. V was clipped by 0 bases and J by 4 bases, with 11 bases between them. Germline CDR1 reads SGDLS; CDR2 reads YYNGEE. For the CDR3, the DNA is TGTGCCAGCAGCGTAGAAGCGGGCACATACAATGAGCAGTTCTTC. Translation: CASSVEAGTYNEQFF.

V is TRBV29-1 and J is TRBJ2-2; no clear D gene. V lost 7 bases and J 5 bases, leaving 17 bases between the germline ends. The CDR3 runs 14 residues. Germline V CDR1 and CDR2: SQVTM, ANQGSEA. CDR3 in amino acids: CSAVDGSRTGELFF. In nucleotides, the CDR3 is TGCAGCGCCGTCGACGGGTCGAGGACCGGGGAGCTGTTTTTT.